The subject of this entry is one T cell receptor (beta chain). This sample stems from a study of blood T cell repertoires in COVID-19. Study as a whole: From the United States, Italy and Spain came samples of acute and convalescent COVID-19.

CDR3 size: 15 residues. Germline V lookup: CDR1 LGHDT, CDR2 YNNKEL (reference sequence). V was shortened by 5 bases and J by 5 bases, with 19 bases between the two germline ends. Measured with immunoSEQ multiplex PCR; TCRdb has only the in-frame clones, and not every one. Of roughly 46,000 clones listed, around 90% are singletons. J is TRBJ2-7 and V is TRBV3-1 (or the pseudogene TRBV3-2); perhaps TRBD2 as D (5 bases). Specimen: peripheral blood. The sequence came from a human donor with active COVID-19. The donor label of this sample is uncertain. CDR3: CASSKPGKGVDEQYF. DNA for the CDR3: TGTGCCAGCAGCAAGCCCGGGAAGGGCGTCGACGAGCAGTACTTC.